A selection of T cell receptor beta chains follows, all from one sample in a study of blood T cell repertoires in COVID-19. Data came from immunoSEQ multiplex PCR; TCRdb stores just in-frame clones and leaves some out. The top ten clones hold about 7% of a sample with around 170,000 clones, about 86% of them seen once. The sequenced material came from peripheral blood. The receptor set was obtained from a man aged 45-65 years with active or convalescent COVID-19. Both conserved end residues are part of each CDR3. D genes are given only for firm matches. Clone size, where shown, is once, few, many, or a class for clones that have expanded.

clone_size d_call j_call v_call cdr3_aa cdr3_nt
- TRBD1 TRBJ2-1 TRBV19 CASSIMGQGYNEQFF TGTGCCAGTAGTATAATGGGACAGGGTTACAATGAGCAGTTCTTC
few TRBD2 TRBJ2-7 TRBV11-2 CASSPLAAGYEQYF TGTGCCAGCAGCCCCTTGGCAGCGGGGTACGAGCAGTACTTC
- TRBD2 TRBJ2-2 TRBV7-2 CASSSGLATGELFF TGTGCCAGCAGCTCCGGACTAGCGACAGGGGAGCTGTTTTTT
- - TRBJ1-2 TRBV6-5 CASRPDGGHYGYTF TGTGCCAGCAGACCTGACGGGGGGCACTATGGCTACACCTTC
- - TRBJ1-1 TRBV7-2 CASSWRSNTEAFF TGTGCCAGCAGCTGGAGGTCGAACACTGAAGCTTTCTTT
- TRBD1 TRBJ2-1 TRBV20-1 CSASRQGAGNEQFF TGCAGTGCTAGTAGGCAGGGGGCAGGCAATGAGCAGTTCTTC
- - TRBJ2-3 TRBV29-1 CSVASASSTDTQYF TGCAGCGTTGCTAGCGCCTCTAGCACAGATACGCAGTATTTT
- - TRBJ2-2 TRBV4-3 CASSQGTKAGELFF TGCGCCAGCAGCCAAGGAACTAAGGCCGGGGAGCTGTTTTTT
- - TRBJ1-5 TRBV7-2 CASSLTGGGQPQHF TGTGCCAGCAGCTTAACGGGGGGCGGTCAGCCCCAGCATTTT
- TRBD2 TRBJ2-1 TRBV5-4 CASRSGLAGGYNEQFF TGTGCCAGCAGATCCGGACTAGCGGGAGGTTACAATGAGCAGTTCTTC
- - TRBJ1-2 TRBV21-1 CASSKGRSYGYTF TGTGCCAGCAGCAAAGGCCGCAGCTATGGCTACACCTTC
- - TRBJ1-2 TRBV27 CASRRVPGQGYGYTF TGTGCCAGCAGAAGGGTTCCAGGGCAGGGCTATGGCTACACCTTC
once - TRBJ2-7 TRBV24-1 CATSDPSRGNEQYF TGTGCCACCAGTGATCCTTCAAGGGGCAACGAGCAGTACTTC
- - TRBJ1-3 TRBV7-9 CASSLLVDTIYF TGTGCCAGCAGCCTCCTTGTTGACACCATATATTTT